This T cell receptor (beta chain) was found in a study of blood T cell repertoires in COVID-19. Study in general: Material from acute and convalescent COVID-19 was sourced from the United States, Italy and Spain. T cells, B-cell-depleted T cells, or PBMCs provided the cDNA or gDNA that served as material.

How the authors handled the data: Reference gene primer amplification in the assay estimated nucleated cell counts. The protocol was immunoSEQ multiplex PCR, while the TCRdb copy is restricted to in-frame clones and leaves out a portion. From that table come the V and J calls and clone size; the DNA was used to work out D and trimming. The sample lists about 78,000 clones, about 89% occurring once. The V gene lost 8 bases and the J gene lost 3 bases, with 13 bases spanning the gap. Germline CDR1 MDHEN, CDR2 SYDVKM. The CDR3 loop spans 13 amino acids. The sequence derives from a man in his fifties or sixties with active or convalescent COVID-19. The V and J genes are TRBV28 and TRBJ1-1, with D tentatively TRBD1 (5 bases). Sequencing was done on a sample of peripheral blood. The CDR3 DNA reads TGTGCCAGCGGTGAGGGAGGGGACACTGAAGCTTTCTTT. This translates into CASGEGGDTEAFF.